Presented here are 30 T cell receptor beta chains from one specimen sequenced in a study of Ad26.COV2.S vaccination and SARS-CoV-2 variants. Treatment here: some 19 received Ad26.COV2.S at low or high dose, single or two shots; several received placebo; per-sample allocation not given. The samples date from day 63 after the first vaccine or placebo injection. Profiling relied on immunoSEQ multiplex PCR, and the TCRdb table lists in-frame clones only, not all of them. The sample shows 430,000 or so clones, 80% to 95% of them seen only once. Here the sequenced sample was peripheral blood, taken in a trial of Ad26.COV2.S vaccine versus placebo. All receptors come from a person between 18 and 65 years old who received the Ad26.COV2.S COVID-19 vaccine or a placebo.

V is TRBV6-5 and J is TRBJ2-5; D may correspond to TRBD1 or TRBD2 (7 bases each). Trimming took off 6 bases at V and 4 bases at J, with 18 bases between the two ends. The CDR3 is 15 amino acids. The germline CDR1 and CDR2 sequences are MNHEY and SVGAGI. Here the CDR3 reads CASSPPGGGSETQYF. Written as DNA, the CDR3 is TGTGCCAGCAGCCCGCCAGGGGGGGGTTCAGAGACCCAGTACTTC.

DNA for the CDR3: TGTGCCAGCGCTAGGAATGAGCAGTTCTTC. Translation gives CASARNEQFF. The chain joins TRBV12-3 or TRBV12-4 to TRBJ2-1; D gene ambiguous. Deletions cut 8 bases from V and 7 bases from J, with 6 bases between. The CDR3 is 10 residues long.

In nucleotides, the CDR3 is TGTGCCAGCAGTTACTCCCGGGGGACGGGCTATGGCTACACCTTC. Protein: CASSYSRGTGYGYTF. J is TRBJ1-2 and V is TRBV6-5; tentatively, D is TRBD1 (5 bases). The germline V and J ends were trimmed by 0 bases and 4 bases, with 12 bases remaining between them. Germline-derived CDR1 and CDR2 are MNHEY and SVGAGI. The CDR3 has 15 amino acids.

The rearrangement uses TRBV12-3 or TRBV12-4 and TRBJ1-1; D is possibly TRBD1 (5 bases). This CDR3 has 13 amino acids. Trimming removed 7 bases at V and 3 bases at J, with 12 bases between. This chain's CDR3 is CASIQGLHTEAFF. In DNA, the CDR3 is TGTGCCAGCATCCAGGGACTCCACACTGAAGCTTTCTTT.

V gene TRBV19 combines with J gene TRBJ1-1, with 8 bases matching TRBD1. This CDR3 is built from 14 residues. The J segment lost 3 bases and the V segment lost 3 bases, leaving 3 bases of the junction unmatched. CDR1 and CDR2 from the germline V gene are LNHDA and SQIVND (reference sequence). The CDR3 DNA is TGTGCCAGTAGTATGCCAGGGGGCTACACTGAAGCTTTCTTT. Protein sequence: CASSMPGGYTEAFF.

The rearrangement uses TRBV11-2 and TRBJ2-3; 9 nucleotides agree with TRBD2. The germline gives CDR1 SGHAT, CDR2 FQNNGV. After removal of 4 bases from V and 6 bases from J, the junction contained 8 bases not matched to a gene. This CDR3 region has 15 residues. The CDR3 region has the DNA TGTGCCAGCAGCTCCCCGGGACTAGCAGGGGATACGCAGTATTTT. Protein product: CASSSPGLAGDTQYF. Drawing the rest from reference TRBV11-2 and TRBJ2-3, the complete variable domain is EAGVAQSPRYKIIEKRQSVAFWCNPISGHATLYWYQQILGQGPKLLIQFQNNGVVDDSQLPKDRFSAERLKGVDSTLKIQPAKLEDSAVYLCASSSPGLAGDTQYFGPGTRLTVL.

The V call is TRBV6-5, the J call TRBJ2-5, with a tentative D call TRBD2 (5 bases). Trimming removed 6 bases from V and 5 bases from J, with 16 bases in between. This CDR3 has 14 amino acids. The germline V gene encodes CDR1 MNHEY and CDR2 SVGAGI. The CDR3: CASRPGREWETQYF. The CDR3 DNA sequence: TGTGCCAGCAGACCCGGTAGGGAGTGGGAGACCCAGTACTTC.

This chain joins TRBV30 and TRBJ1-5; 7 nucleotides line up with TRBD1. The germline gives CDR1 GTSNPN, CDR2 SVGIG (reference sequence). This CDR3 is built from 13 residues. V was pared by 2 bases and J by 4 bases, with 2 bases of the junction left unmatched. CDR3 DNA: TGTGCCTGGAGTCAGGGGGAAAATCAGCCCCAGCATTTT. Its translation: CAWSQGENQPQHF.

The CDR3 DNA follows: TGTGCCAGCAGCTACGAGATGGGACAGAGCAATCAGCCCCAGCATTTT. This codes for CASSYEMGQSNQPQHF. The chain has TRBV6-6 and TRBJ1-5, with 7 nucleotides matching TRBD1. The CDR3 spans 16 residues. The V and J ends lost 6 bases and 1 base, in that order; junction bases with no gene match: 9. CDR1 MNHNY and CDR2 SVGAGI come from the germline V gene (reference sequence).

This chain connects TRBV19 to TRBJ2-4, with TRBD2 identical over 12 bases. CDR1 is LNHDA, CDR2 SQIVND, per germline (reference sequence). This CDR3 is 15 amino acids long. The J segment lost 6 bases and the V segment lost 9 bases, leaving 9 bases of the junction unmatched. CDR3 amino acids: CASSQGLAGINIQYF. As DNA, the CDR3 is TGTGCCAGCAGTCAGGGACTAGCGGGTATAAACATTCAGTACTTC. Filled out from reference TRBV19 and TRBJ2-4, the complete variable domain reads DGGITQSPKYLFRKEGQNVTLSCEQNLNHDAMYWYRQDPGQGLRLIYYSQIVNDFQKGDIAEGYSVSREKKESFPLTVTSAQKNPTAFYLCASSQGLAGINIQYFGAGTRLSVL.

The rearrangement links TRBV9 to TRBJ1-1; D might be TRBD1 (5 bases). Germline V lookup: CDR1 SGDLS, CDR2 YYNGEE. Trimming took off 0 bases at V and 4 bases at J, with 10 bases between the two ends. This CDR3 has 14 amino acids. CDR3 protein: CASSVVGDATEAFF. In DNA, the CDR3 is TGTGCCAGCAGCGTAGTGGGGGATGCCACTGAAGCTTTCTTT. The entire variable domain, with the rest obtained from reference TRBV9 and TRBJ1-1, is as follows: DSGVTQTPKHLITATGQRVTLRCSPRSGDLSVYWYQQSLDQGLQFLIQYYNGEERAKGNILERFSAQQFPDLHSELNLSSLELGDSALYFCASSVVGDATEAFFGQGTRLTVV.

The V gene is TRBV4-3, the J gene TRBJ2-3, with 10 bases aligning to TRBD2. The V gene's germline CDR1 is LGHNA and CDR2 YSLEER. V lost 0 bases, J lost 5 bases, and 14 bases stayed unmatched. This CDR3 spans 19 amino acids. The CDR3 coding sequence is TGCGCCAGCAGCCAAGATCCCAGGACTAGCGGCCTCCGGGAAGATACGCAGTATTTT. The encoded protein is CASSQDPRTSGLREDTQYF.

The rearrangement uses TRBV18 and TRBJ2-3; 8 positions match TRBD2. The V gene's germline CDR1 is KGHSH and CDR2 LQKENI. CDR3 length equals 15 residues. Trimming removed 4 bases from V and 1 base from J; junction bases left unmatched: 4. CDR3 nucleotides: TGTGCCAGCTCACGGGGGACTAGTGGCACAGATACGCAGTATTTT. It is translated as CASSRGTSGTDTQYF.

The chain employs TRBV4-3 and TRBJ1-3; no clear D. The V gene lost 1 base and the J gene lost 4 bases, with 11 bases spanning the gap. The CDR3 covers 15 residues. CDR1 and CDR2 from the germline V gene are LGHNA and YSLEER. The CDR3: CASSQGVLGGNTIYF. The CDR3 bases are TGCGCCAGCAGCCAAGGGGTCTTGGGGGGAAACACCATATATTTT.

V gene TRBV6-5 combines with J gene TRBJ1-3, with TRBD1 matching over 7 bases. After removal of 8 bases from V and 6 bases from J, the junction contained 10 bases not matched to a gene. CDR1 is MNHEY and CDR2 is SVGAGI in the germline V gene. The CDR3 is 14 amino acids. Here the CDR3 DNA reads TGTGCCAGCCAGACAGGGTTATATGAAAACACCATATATTTT. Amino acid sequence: CASQTGLYENTIYF.

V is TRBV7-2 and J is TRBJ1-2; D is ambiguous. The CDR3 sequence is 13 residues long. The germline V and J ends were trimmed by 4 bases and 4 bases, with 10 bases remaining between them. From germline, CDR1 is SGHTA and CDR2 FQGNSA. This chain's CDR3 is CASSSGDFYGYTF. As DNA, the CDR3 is TGTGCCAGCAGCTCCGGGGATTTCTATGGCTACACCTTC.

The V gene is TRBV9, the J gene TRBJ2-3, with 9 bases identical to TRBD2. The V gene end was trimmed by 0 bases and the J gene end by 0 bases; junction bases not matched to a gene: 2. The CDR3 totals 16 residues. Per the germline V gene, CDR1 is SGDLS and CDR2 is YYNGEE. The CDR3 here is CASSVGLAVSTDTQYF. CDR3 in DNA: TGTGCCAGCAGCGTAGGACTAGCGGTTAGCACAGATACGCAGTATTTT.

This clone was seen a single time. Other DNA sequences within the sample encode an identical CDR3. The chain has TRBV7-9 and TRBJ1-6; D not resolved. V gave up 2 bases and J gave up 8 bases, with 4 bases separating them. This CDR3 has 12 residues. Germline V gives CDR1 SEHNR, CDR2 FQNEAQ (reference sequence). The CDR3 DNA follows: TGTGCCAGCAGCTTACAAGATTCACCCCTCCACTTT. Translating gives CASSLQDSPLHF. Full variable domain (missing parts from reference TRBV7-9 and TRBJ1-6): DTGVSQNPRHKITKRGQNVTFRCDPISEHNRLYWYRQTLGQGPEFLTYFQNEAQLEKSRLLSDRFSAERPKGSFSTLEIQRTEQGDSAMYLCASSLQDSPLHFGNGTRLTVT.

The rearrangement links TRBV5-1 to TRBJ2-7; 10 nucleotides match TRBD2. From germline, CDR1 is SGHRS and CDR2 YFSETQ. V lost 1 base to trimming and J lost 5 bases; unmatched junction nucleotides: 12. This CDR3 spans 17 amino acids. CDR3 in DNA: TGCGCCAGCAGCTTGTATCATGGTGGGCTAGCGGGAGACGAGCAGTACTTC. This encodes CASSLYHGGLAGDEQYF.

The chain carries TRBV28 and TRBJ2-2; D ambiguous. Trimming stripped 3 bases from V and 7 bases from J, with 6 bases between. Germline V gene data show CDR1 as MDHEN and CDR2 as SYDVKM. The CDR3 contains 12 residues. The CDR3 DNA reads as TGTGCCAGCAGTTTCGAGGACGGGGAGCTGTTTTTT. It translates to CASSFEDGELFF.

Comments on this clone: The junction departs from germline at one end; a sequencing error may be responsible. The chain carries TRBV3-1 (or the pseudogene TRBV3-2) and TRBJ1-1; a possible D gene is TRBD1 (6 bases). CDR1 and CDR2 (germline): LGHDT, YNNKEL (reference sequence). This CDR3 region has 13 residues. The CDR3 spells CASGQTGTTEAFF. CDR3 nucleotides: TGTGCCAGCGGCCAGACAGGTACCACTGAAGCTTTCTTT.

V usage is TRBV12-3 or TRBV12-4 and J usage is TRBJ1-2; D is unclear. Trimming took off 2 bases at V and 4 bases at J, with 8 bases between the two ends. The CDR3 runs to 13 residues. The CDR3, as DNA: TGTGCCAGCAGTTTACGGGTCTCCTATGGCTACACCTTC. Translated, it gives CASSLRVSYGYTF.

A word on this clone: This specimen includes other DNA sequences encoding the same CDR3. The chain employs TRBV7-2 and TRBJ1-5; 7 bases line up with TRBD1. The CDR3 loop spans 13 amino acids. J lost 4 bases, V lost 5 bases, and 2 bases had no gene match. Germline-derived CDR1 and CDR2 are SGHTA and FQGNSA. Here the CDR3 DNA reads TGTGCCAGCAGCGTCAGGGGGAATCAGCCCCAGCATTTT. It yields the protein CASSVRGNQPQHF.

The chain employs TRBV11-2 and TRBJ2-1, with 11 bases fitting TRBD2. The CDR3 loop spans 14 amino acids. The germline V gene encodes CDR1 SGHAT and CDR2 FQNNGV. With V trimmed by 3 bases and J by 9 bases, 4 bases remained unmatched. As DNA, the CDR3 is TGTGCCAGCAGCTTTAGCGGGAGGGCCAGTGAGCAGTTCTTC. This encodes CASSFSGRASEQFF. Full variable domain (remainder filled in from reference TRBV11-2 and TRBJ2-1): EAGVAQSPRYKIIEKRQSVAFWCNPISGHATLYWYQQILGQGPKLLIQFQNNGVVDDSQLPKDRFSAERLKGVDSTLKIQPAKLEDSAVYLCASSFSGRASEQFFGPGTRLTVL.

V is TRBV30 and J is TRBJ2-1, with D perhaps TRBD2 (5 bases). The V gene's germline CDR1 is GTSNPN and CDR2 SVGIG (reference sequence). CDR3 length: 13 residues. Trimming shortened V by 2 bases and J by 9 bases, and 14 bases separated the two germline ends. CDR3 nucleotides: TGTGCCTGGAGTCTGCAAGAGGGTGGTGAGCAGTTCTTC. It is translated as CAWSLQEGGEQFF.

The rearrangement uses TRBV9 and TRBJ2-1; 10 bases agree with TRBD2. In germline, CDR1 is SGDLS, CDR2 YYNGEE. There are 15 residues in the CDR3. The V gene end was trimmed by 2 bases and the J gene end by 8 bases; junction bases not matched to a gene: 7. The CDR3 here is CASSVTSGAYDEQFF. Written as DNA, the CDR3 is TGTGCCAGCAGCGTCACTAGCGGGGCCTATGATGAGCAGTTCTTC.

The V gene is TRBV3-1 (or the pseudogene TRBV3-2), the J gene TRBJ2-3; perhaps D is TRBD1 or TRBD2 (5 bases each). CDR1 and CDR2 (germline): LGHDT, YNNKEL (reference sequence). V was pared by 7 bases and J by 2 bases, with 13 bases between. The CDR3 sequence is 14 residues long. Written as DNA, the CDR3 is TGTGCCAGCAAGCCGGGACGAGACACAGATACGCAGTATTTT. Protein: CASKPGRDTDTQYF.

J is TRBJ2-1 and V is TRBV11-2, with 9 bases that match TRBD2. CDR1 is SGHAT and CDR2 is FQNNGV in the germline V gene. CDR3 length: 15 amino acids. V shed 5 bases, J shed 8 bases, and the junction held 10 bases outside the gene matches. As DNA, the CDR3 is TGTGCCAGCAGCCTTCTAGCGGGATATGTCGATGAGCAGTTCTTC. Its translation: CASSLLAGYVDEQFF.

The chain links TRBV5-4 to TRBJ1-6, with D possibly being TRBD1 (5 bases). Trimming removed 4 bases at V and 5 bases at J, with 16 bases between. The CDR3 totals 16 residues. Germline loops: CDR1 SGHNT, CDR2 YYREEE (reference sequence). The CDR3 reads CASSPTGGGHNSPLHF. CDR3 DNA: TGTGCCAGCAGCCCAACGGGCGGGGGACATAATTCACCCCTCCACTTT.

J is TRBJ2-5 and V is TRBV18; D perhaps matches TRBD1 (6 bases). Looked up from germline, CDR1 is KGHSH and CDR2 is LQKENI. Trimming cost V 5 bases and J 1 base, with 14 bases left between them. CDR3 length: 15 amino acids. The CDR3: CASSSDRLFQETQYF. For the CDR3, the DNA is TGTGCCAGCTCATCCGACAGGCTTTTCCAAGAGACCCAGTACTTC.